A selection of T cell receptor beta chains follows, all from one sample in a study of blood T cell repertoires in COVID-19. The method was immunoSEQ multiplex PCR; TCRdb's version includes in-frame clones alone and lacks a portion of them. This table has some 150,000 clones, approximately 90% appearing once. The sequenced sample was PBMCs or T cells enriched from blood (not recorded which). These receptor sequences come from a man aged 50-60 years who had recovered from COVID-19. CDR3s leave out the opening cysteine and the closing phenylalanine or tryptophan. The order of the fields is CDR3 protein, V gene, CDR3 length, clone size. A clone size is listed for some rows: how often the clone was seen (once, few, many), or a class if it is expanded.

CDR3 protein: ATSSAYNEQF
V gene: TRBV15
CDR3 length: 10
clone size: -

CDR3 protein: ATSTVREPYNEQF
V gene: TRBV24-1
CDR3 length: 13
clone size: -

CDR3 protein: ASSIANNQPQH
V gene: TRBV19
CDR3 length: 11
clone size: -

CDR3 protein: ATSDSRGGNIQY
V gene: TRBV24-1
CDR3 length: 12
clone size: -

CDR3 protein: ASSPKQRSYNEQF
V gene: TRBV11-3
CDR3 length: 13
clone size: -

CDR3 protein: AIGVGTADQPQH
V gene: TRBV10-3
CDR3 length: 12
clone size: once

CDR3 protein: ASSAGRGLAGGLLWNEQF
V gene: TRBV18
CDR3 length: 18
clone size: -

CDR3 protein: ATYPGGPGNTIY
V gene: TRBV11-3
CDR3 length: 12
clone size: -

CDR3 protein: ATSRPGQGGWTQY
V gene: TRBV15
CDR3 length: 13
clone size: -

CDR3 protein: ASSLGRGLTQYGYT
V gene: TRBV28
CDR3 length: 14
clone size: -

CDR3 protein: ASRDGGAGNTDTQY
V gene: TRBV19
CDR3 length: 14
clone size: -

CDR3 protein: ASVADRGLNSPLH
V gene: TRBV2
CDR3 length: 13
clone size: -

CDR3 protein: ASSYGSGQFGSPLH
V gene: TRBV6-2/TRBV6-3
CDR3 length: 14
clone size: -

CDR3 protein: ASSQFTGGGGNTIY
V gene: TRBV4-1
CDR3 length: 14
clone size: -

CDR3 protein: ASSWTGLSYEQY
V gene: TRBV19
CDR3 length: 12
clone size: -

CDR3 protein: ASRQRGTGKGEQF
V gene: TRBV19
CDR3 length: 13
clone size: -

CDR3 protein: ASSLGLDRRKT
V gene: TRBV28
CDR3 length: 11
clone size: -

CDR3 protein: ASTEERTEAF
V gene: TRBV2
CDR3 length: 10
clone size: -

CDR3 protein: ASSSTGNGYT
V gene: TRBV12-3/TRBV12-4
CDR3 length: 10
clone size: -

CDR3 protein: ASSVDTMNTEAF
V gene: TRBV9
CDR3 length: 12
clone size: -

CDR3 protein: ASSLRGGGGETQY
V gene: TRBV3-1/TRBV3-2
CDR3 length: 13
clone size: -

CDR3 protein: ASSPGTGGIGNTIY
V gene: TRBV11-2
CDR3 length: 14
clone size: -